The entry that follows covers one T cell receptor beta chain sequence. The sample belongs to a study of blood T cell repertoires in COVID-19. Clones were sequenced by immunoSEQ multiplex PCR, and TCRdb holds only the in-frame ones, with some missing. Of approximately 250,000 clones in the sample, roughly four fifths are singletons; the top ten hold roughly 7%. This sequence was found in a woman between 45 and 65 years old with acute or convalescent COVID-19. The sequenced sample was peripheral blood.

CDR3 in amino acids: CATLHLTGSGLGYTF. The DNA of the CDR3 is TGTGCCACACTTCACTTGACAGGTTCAGGGTTAGGCTACACCTTC. This chain links TRBV28 with TRBJ1-2, with a weak D call TRBD1 (6 bases). In germline, CDR1 is MDHEN, CDR2 SYDVKM. There are 15 residues in the CDR3. The V end lost 10 bases, the J end lost 8 bases, and 26 bases lay between the germline ends.